The source of this T cell receptor (beta chain) is a study of radiation and T cells in renal cell carcinoma. The assay was immunoSEQ multiplex PCR, and TCRdb's table has in-frame clones only and misses some. This table holds around 13,000 clones, about 33% found once. Treatment described: 15 Gy SBRT to primary tumor, nephrectomy 4 weeks later. The clonotype originates from a man aged 55 to 70 with renal cell carcinoma. The sample here was tumor tissue, taken from a patient whose treatment included radiotherapy and nephrectomy.

This CDR3 reads CASSPRAGGNTQYF. DNA for the CDR3: TGTGCCAGCAGCCCCCGTGCAGGGGGGAATACGCAGTATTTT. The V and J genes are TRBV11-2 and TRBJ2-3; D might be TRBD1 (7 bases). The germline V gene encodes CDR1 SGHAT and CDR2 FQNNGV. Trimming pared 5 bases from V and 7 bases from J, leaving 16 bases between. The CDR3 sequence is 14 residues long.